These T cell receptor beta chains were read from a single sample in a study of T cell responses to AZD1222 COVID-19 vaccine. The protocol was immunoSEQ multiplex PCR, while the TCRdb copy is restricted to in-frame clones and leaves out a portion. The table records around 90,000 clones, more than 70% of them present only once. Sample: peripheral blood, taken on day 0 of AZD1222 vaccination. The source is an adult in good health. The CDR3 runs from the conserved cysteine through the conserved F or W. A D gene is named only where the DNA matches it firmly. Clone size is shown for a subset of rows, as once, few, many or a class of expanded clone.

CDR3: CASSPQGGKTEAFF; DNA: TGTGCCAGCAGTCCACAGGGGGGTAAGACTGAAGCTTTCTTT; J: TRBJ1-1; size: -; V: TRBV6-2/TRBV6-3; D: TRBD1
CDR3: CASNLPGLAGNAGELFF; DNA: TGTGCCAGCAACCTACCGGGACTAGCGGGTAACGCCGGGGAGCTGTTTTTT; J: TRBJ2-2; size: once; V: TRBV5-4; D: TRBD2
CDR3: CASSQDFGLAVNEQFF; DNA: TGTGCCAGCAGCCAAGATTTTGGACTAGCGGTTAATGAGCAGTTCTTC; J: TRBJ2-1; size: -; V: TRBV4-2; D: TRBD2
CDR3: CARRDLTSYEQYF; DNA: TGTGCCCGGAGGGATCTAACTTCCTACGAGCAGTACTTC; J: TRBJ2-7; size: -; V: TRBV19; D: -
CDR3: CASRQGGAVGTEAFF; DNA: TGTGCCAGCCGCCAAGGGGGGGCGGTAGGTACTGAAGCTTTCTTT; J: TRBJ1-1; size: -; V: TRBV5-4; D: -
CDR3: CASRRVDEAFF; DNA: TGTGCCAGCAGAAGGGTCGATGAAGCTTTCTTT; J: TRBJ1-1; size: -; V: TRBV21-1; D: -
CDR3: CASSIKDRVSQPQHF; DNA: TGTGCCAGTAGTATAAAGGACAGGGTTTCTCAGCCCCAGCATTTT; J: TRBJ1-5; size: -; V: TRBV19; D: TRBD1
CDR3: CASSIDFGTETQYF; DNA: TGTGCCAGTAGTATAGATTTCGGGACAGAGACCCAGTACTTC; J: TRBJ2-5; size: -; V: TRBV19; D: -
CDR3: CASSLSPTGVNSPLHF; DNA: TGTGCCAGCAGCTTATCACCGACAGGGGTTAATTCACCCCTCCACTTT; J: TRBJ1-6; size: -; V: TRBV7-9; D: TRBD1
CDR3: CASSSLGGQETQYF; DNA: TGCGCCAGCAGCTCACTAGGGGGCCAAGAGACCCAGTACTTC; J: TRBJ2-5; size: -; V: TRBV5-1; D: -
CDR3: CASSLAMDTEAFF; DNA: TGTGCCAGCAGCTTAGCAATGGACACTGAAGCTTTCTTT; J: TRBJ1-1; size: -; V: TRBV11-1; D: -
CDR3: CASSPSGQDTEAFF; DNA: TGTGCCAGCTCACCGTCGGGACAAGACACTGAAGCTTTCTTT; J: TRBJ1-1; size: -; V: TRBV18; D: -
CDR3: CASSVGDRGYSRGNTIYF; DNA: TGTGCCAGCAGCGTAGGAGACAGGGGGTATTCTCGGGGAAACACCATATATTTT; J: TRBJ1-3; size: -; V: TRBV9; D: TRBD1
CDR3: CASSLASWGNGANVLTF; DNA: TGTGCCAGCAGCTTGGCCAGTTGGGGTAATGGGGCCAACGTCCTGACTTTC; J: TRBJ2-6; size: -; V: TRBV5-5; D: -
CDR3: CASSSLGGPQETQYF; DNA: TGTGCCAGCAGCTCCCTTGGGGGCCCTCAAGAGACCCAGTACTTC; J: TRBJ2-5; size: -; V: TRBV9; D: -
CDR3: CASSPTGPNEKLFF; DNA: TGTGCCAGCAGCCCAACCGGACCTAATGAAAAACTGTTTTTT; J: TRBJ1-4; size: -; V: TRBV9; D: -
CDR3: CAISGLAVTSTDTQYF; DNA: TGTGCCATCAGTGGATTAGCCGTTACTAGCACAGATACGCAGTATTTT; J: TRBJ2-3; size: -; V: TRBV10-3; D: -
CDR3: CASSPSGGRDTQYF; DNA: TGTGCCAGCAGCCCTAGCGGGGGGAGAGATACGCAGTATTTT; J: TRBJ2-3; size: -; V: TRBV6-4; D: TRBD2
CDR3: CASSLALYQPQHF; DNA: TGTGCCAGCAGCTTAGCGCTATATCAGCCCCAGCATTTT; J: TRBJ1-5; size: few; V: TRBV7-2; D: -
CDR3: CASSQEVKGPSGNTIYF; DNA: TGCGCCAGCAGCCAAGAAGTGAAGGGGCCCTCTGGAAACACCATATATTTT; J: TRBJ1-3; size: -; V: TRBV4-1; D: -
CDR3: CASSSTYEQYF; DNA: TGTGCCAGTAGTAGCACCTACGAGCAGTACTTC; J: TRBJ2-7; size: -; V: TRBV19; D: -
CDR3: CARRRGYRVSLNTEAFF; DNA: TGTGCCAGAAGGCGGGGGTACAGGGTAAGTTTGAACACTGAAGCTTTCTTT; J: TRBJ1-1; size: -; V: TRBV7-3; D: -
CDR3: CASSQGAYNEQFF; DNA: TGTGCCAGCAGCCAAGGGGCTTACAATGAGCAGTTCTTC; J: TRBJ2-1; size: -; V: TRBV14; D: -
CDR3: CAIFLDLLSTDTQYF; DNA: TGTGCCATCTTTCTGGACTTGCTATCGACAGATACGCAGTATTTT; J: TRBJ2-3; size: -; V: TRBV2; D: -
CDR3: CASSLLGELGETQYF; DNA: TGTGCCAGCAGCTTGTTGGGGGAGTTGGGAGAGACCCAGTACTTC; J: TRBJ2-5; size: -; V: TRBV7-2; D: -
CDR3: CASSRYGNTEAFF; DNA: TGTGCCAGTAGTAGGTACGGGAACACTGAAGCTTTCTTT; J: TRBJ1-1; size: -; V: TRBV19; D: -
CDR3: CASLGQYGYTF; DNA: TGTGCCAGCCTCGGACAGTACGGCTACACCTTC; J: TRBJ1-2; size: -; V: TRBV28; D: -
CDR3: CASSQGRVRADTQYF; DNA: TGTGCCAGCAGCCAAGGCAGGGTGAGAGCAGATACGCAGTATTTT; J: TRBJ2-3; size: -; V: TRBV16; D: -
CDR3: CASSLSDGGGNYGYTF; DNA: TGTGCCAGCAGTTTATCGGATGGGGGAGGAAACTATGGCTACACCTTC; J: TRBJ1-2; size: -; V: TRBV27; D: -